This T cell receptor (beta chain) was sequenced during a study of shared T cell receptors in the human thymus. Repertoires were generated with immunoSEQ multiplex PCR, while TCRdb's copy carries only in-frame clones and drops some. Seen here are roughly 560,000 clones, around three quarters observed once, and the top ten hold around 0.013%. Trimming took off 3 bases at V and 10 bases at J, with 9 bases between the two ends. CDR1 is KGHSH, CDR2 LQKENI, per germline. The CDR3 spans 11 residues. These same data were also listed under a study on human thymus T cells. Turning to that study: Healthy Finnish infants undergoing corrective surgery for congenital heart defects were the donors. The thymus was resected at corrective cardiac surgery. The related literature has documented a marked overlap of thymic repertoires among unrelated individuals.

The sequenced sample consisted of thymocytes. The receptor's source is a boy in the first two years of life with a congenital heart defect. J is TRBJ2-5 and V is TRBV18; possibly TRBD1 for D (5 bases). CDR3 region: CASSPDTGQYF. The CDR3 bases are TGTGCCAGCTCACCGGACACCGGCCAGTACTTC.